The 7 T cell receptor beta chains below were found in one sample sequenced in a study of regulatory T cells in long-lasting Graves disease. Time point: newly diagnosed GD, antithyroid drugs for less than 3 months. Generation of the TCR library employed RNA extracted from PBMCs. HTBI primers from iRepertoire and Arm-PCR of CDR3 regions yielded the TCR beta libraries. Via MiXCR, TCRdb re-called the multiplex PCR reads, giving one row per CDR3 protein. The table shows about 240,000 distinct CDR3 sequences, with 20% to 25% occurring only once. Sequenced material: peripheral blood mononuclear cells (PBMCs), taken at new diagnosis, from a patient treated with antithyroid drugs. The receptors originated from a female donor with Graves disease.

This clonotype has ten or more counts. The genes are TRBV11-2 and TRBJ2-1; 8 bases fit TRBD1. The CDR3 contains 13 residues. The V gene end was trimmed by 5 bases and the J gene end by 6 bases; junction bases not matched to a gene: 3. From germline, CDR1 is SGHAT and CDR2 FQNNGV. For the CDR3, the DNA is TGTGCCAGCAGCCCCGACAGGGGCAATGAGCAGTTCTTC. Its protein is CASSPDRGNEQFF.

V is TRBV4-1 and J is TRBJ2-7; perhaps TRBD1 as D (5 bases). Trimming shortened V by 6 bases and J by 1 base, and 13 bases separated the two germline ends. Germline V gene sequence: CDR1 MGHRA, CDR2 YSYEKL. CDR3 size: 14 residues. The CDR3 DNA reads as TGCGCCAGCAGTCCCAAACAGGATTCCTACGAGCAGTACTTC. Amino acid sequence: CASSPKQDSYEQYF.

This clonotype was picked up many times. The chain combines TRBV7-9 with TRBJ1-5; 8 nucleotides line up with TRBD1. The CDR3 runs 15 residues. V lost 5 bases, J lost 2 bases, and 5 bases stayed unmatched. CDR1 SEHNR and CDR2 FQNEAQ come from the germline V gene (reference sequence). In DNA form, the CDR3 reads TGTGCCAGCAGCAGAGGACAGGGCGGCAATCAGCCCCAGCATTTT. It codes for CASSRGQGGNQPQHF.

The gene calls are TRBV7-2 and TRBJ2-7, with 8 bases that match TRBD1. Looked up from germline, CDR1 is SGHTA and CDR2 is FQGNSA. Trimming cost V 5 bases and J 6 bases; bases outside gene matches: 6. This CDR3 region has 13 residues. For the CDR3, the DNA is TGTGCCAGCAGCAGGGGACAGGCCTTCGAGCAGTACTTC. This encodes CASSRGQAFEQYF.

This clonotype was recorded at least ten times. The chain has TRBV20-1 and TRBJ2-1, with 10 bases identical to TRBD2. The germline gives CDR1 DFQATT, CDR2 SNEGSKA (reference sequence). The CDR3 has 14 residues. V gave up 6 bases and J gave up 7 bases; unmatched junction bases: 9. This CDR3 is CSARSGGAVNEQFF. CDR3 DNA sequence: TGCAGTGCCAGAAGCGGGGGGGCCGTTAATGAGCAGTTCTTC.

In its sample, this clonotype was seen many times. One junction end disagrees with the germline gene, perhaps due to a read error. The rearrangement links TRBV7-2 to TRBJ2-7; D tentatively fits TRBD1 or TRBD2 (5 bases each). The CDR3 spans 15 residues. Germline CDR1 reads SGHTA; CDR2 reads FQGNSA. CDR3 bases: TGTGTCAGCAGCTTAGCCCGGGGACGCGGCTACGAGCAGTACTTC. Residues: CVSSLARGRGYEQYF. Combining the CDR3 with reference TRBV7-2 and TRBJ2-7 gives the whole variable domain GAGVSQSPSNKVTEKGKDVELRCDPISGHTALYWYRQSLGQGLEFLIYFQGNSAPDKSGLPSDRFSAERTGGSVSTLTIQRTQQEDSAVYLCVSSLARGRGYEQYFGPGTRLTVT.

This clonotype was counted many times. The chain couples TRBV20-1 to TRBJ2-1; TRBD2 matches at 11 bases. V gave up 3 bases and J gave up 8 bases; unmatched junction bases: 6. CDR3 length equals 14 residues. CDR1 and CDR2 (germline): DFQATT, SNEGSKA (reference sequence). Here the CDR3 reads CSASTSGSSDEQFF. The DNA for the CDR3 is TGCAGTGCTAGTACTAGCGGGAGTTCGGATGAGCAGTTCTTC.